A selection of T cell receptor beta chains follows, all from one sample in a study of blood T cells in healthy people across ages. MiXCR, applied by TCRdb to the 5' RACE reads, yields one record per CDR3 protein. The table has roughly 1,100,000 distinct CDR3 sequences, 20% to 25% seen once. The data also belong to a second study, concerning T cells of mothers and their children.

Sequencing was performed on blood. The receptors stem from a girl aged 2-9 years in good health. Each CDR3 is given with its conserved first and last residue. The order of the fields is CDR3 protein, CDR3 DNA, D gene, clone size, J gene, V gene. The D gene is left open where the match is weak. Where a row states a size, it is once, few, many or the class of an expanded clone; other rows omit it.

CDR3aa: CASSLDGLGEQFF
CDR3nt: TGTGCCAGCAGCTTAGACGGCCTGGGTGAGCAGTTCTTC
d_gene: NA
abundance: NA
j_gene: TRBJ2-1
v_gene: TRBV7-9

CDR3aa: CSVPPPRTVELFF
CDR3nt: TGCAGTGTTCCCCCCCCTCGAACAGTGGAACTGTTTTTT
d_gene: NA
abundance: NA
j_gene: TRBJ1-4
v_gene: TRBV20-1

CDR3aa: CASSLGPPQNNEQFF
CDR3nt: TGTGCCAGCAGCTTAGGGCCCCCCCAGAACAATGAGCAGTTCTTC
d_gene: NA
abundance: NA
j_gene: TRBJ2-1
v_gene: TRBV7-2

CDR3aa: CASSLLFQGKISGNTIYF
CDR3nt: TGTGCCAGCAGCTTGCTCTTCCAGGGGAAGATTTCTGGAAACACCATATATTTT
d_gene: NA
abundance: NA
j_gene: TRBJ1-3
v_gene: TRBV7-2

CDR3aa: CATSPSLGNEQFF
CDR3nt: TGTGCCACCTCCCCCTCACTAGGCAATGAGCAGTTCTTC
d_gene: NA
abundance: few
j_gene: TRBJ2-1
v_gene: TRBV7-3

CDR3aa: CASRQSSSRQGAFRQYF
CDR3nt: TGTGCCAGCAGGCAAAGCTCCTCTCGACAGGGGGCATTTCGTCAGTACTTC
d_gene: TRBD1
abundance: NA
j_gene: TRBJ2-4
v_gene: TRBV3-1

CDR3aa: CASSEGVGLAGTYEQYF
CDR3nt: TGTGCCAGCAGTGAAGGAGTAGGACTAGCGGGGACCTACGAGCAGTACTTC
d_gene: TRBD2
abundance: few
j_gene: TRBJ2-7
v_gene: TRBV2

CDR3aa: CASSFAEGRLIGKLFF
CDR3nt: TGTGCCAGCAGCTTCGCCGAGGGCAGGCTCATCGGAAAACTGTTTTTT
d_gene: NA
abundance: NA
j_gene: TRBJ1-4
v_gene: TRBV13

CDR3aa: CASSPDDSLTWVEQYF
CDR3nt: TGTGCCAGCAGTCCAGACGACAGCTTAACGTGGGTCGAGCAGTACTTC
d_gene: NA
abundance: NA
j_gene: TRBJ2-7
v_gene: TRBV6-1

CDR3aa: CASSIIAGYNEQFF
CDR3nt: TGTGCCAGCAGCATTATAGCGGGTTACAATGAGCAGTTCTTC
d_gene: TRBD2
abundance: few
j_gene: TRBJ2-1
v_gene: TRBV6-2/TRBV6-3

CDR3aa: CASSSKIGQNTEAFF
CDR3nt: TGTGCCAGCAGCTCAAAGATCGGACAAAACACTGAAGCTTTCTTT
d_gene: NA
abundance: few
j_gene: TRBJ1-1
v_gene: TRBV7-9

CDR3aa: CASSSGTGKTWSDTQYF
CDR3nt: TGTGCCAGCAGCTCCGGGACAGGGAAAACTTGGTCAGATACGCAGTATTTT
d_gene: TRBD1
abundance: few
j_gene: TRBJ2-3
v_gene: TRBV7-9

CDR3aa: CASSLTEVTEAFF
CDR3nt: TGTGCCAGCAGTTTAACGGAGGTCACTGAAGCTTTCTTT
d_gene: NA
abundance: few
j_gene: TRBJ1-1
v_gene: TRBV6-5

CDR3aa: CASSWRLETQYF
CDR3nt: TGTGCCAGCAGCTGGAGGTTGGAGACCCAGTACTTC
d_gene: NA
abundance: NA
j_gene: TRBJ2-5
v_gene: TRBV7-2

CDR3aa: CSAKQGPTREQYF
CDR3nt: TGCAGCGCTAAACAGGGTCCAACTCGCGAGCAGTACTTC
d_gene: NA
abundance: few
j_gene: TRBJ2-7
v_gene: TRBV29-1

CDR3aa: CASSRKLGGGSNEQFF
CDR3nt: TGTGCCAGCAGCCGAAAACTGGGAGGAGGTAGCAATGAGCAGTTCTTC
d_gene: NA
abundance: NA
j_gene: TRBJ2-1
v_gene: TRBV28

CDR3aa: CASSSGGGSSYNEQFF
CDR3nt: TGTGCCAGCAGTTCTGGCGGAGGAAGCTCCTACAATGAGCAGTTCTTC
d_gene: NA
abundance: many
j_gene: TRBJ2-1
v_gene: TRBV27

CDR3aa: CASSVGTTPSTDTQYF
CDR3nt: TGTGCCAGCAGCGTCGGGACTACCCCCAGCACAGATACGCAGTATTTT
d_gene: TRBD2
abundance: many
j_gene: TRBJ2-3
v_gene: TRBV9

CDR3aa: CASSYSSVETQYF
CDR3nt: TGTGCCAGCAGTTACTCGAGTGTGGAGACCCAGTACTTC
d_gene: NA
abundance: NA
j_gene: TRBJ2-5
v_gene: TRBV6-6

CDR3aa: CSVEDGSGYLYNEQFF
CDR3nt: TGCAGCGTTGAAGATGGTAGCGGTTATTTGTACAATGAGCAGTTCTTC
d_gene: NA
abundance: NA
j_gene: TRBJ2-1
v_gene: TRBV29-1

CDR3aa: CASSDFAGAPYEQYF
CDR3nt: TGCGCCAGCAGCGACTTTGCGGGGGCCCCCTACGAGCAGTACTTC
d_gene: NA
abundance: NA
j_gene: TRBJ2-7
v_gene: TRBV4-1

CDR3aa: CASIPGQGLLYEQYF
CDR3nt: TGTGCCAGCATACCGGGACAGGGACTTCTCTACGAGCAGTACTTC
d_gene: TRBD1
abundance: NA
j_gene: TRBJ2-7
v_gene: TRBV6-5

CDR3aa: CASRSPLAGGVDTQYF
CDR3nt: TGTGCCAGCAGATCCCCTCTAGCGGGGGGGGTAGATACGCAGTATTTT
d_gene: TRBD2
abundance: NA
j_gene: TRBJ2-3
v_gene: TRBV6-2/TRBV6-3

CDR3aa: CASSQDQAGRDETQYF
CDR3nt: TGCGCCAGCAGCCAAGATCAGGCAGGGAGGGATGAGACCCAGTACTTC
d_gene: TRBD2
abundance: NA
j_gene: TRBJ2-5
v_gene: TRBV4-3

CDR3aa: CASSWTSVSDTQYF
CDR3nt: TGTGCCAGCAGTTGGACTAGCGTCTCAGATACGCAGTATTTT
d_gene: TRBD2
abundance: once
j_gene: TRBJ2-3
v_gene: TRBV6-5

CDR3aa: CSARPLPRYEQYF
CDR3nt: TGCAGTGCTAGACCCCTCCCGCGGTACGAGCAGTACTTC
d_gene: NA
abundance: NA
j_gene: TRBJ2-7
v_gene: TRBV20-1

CDR3aa: CATRPGRLSGANVLTF
CDR3nt: TGTGCCACAAGGCCAGGGAGGTTGTCCGGGGCCAACGTCCTGACTTTC
d_gene: NA
abundance: few
j_gene: TRBJ2-6
v_gene: TRBV6-5

CDR3aa: CASRLTSGRADTQYF
CDR3nt: TGTGCCAGCAGGTTGACTAGCGGGAGGGCAGATACGCAGTATTTT
d_gene: TRBD2
abundance: many
j_gene: TRBJ2-3
v_gene: TRBV7-3

CDR3aa: CASSEWSSGNNEQFF
CDR3nt: TGTGCCAGCAGTGAATGGTCTAGCGGGAACAATGAGCAGTTCTTC
d_gene: TRBD2
abundance: few
j_gene: TRBJ2-1
v_gene: TRBV6-1

CDR3aa: CASGGDSYEQYF
CDR3nt: TGTGCCAGCGGGGGGGACAGTTACGAGCAGTACTTC
d_gene: NA
abundance: NA
j_gene: TRBJ2-7
v_gene: TRBV28

CDR3aa: CASSSRPGAETQYF
CDR3nt: TGTGCCAGCAGTTCTCGACCGGGGGCAGAGACCCAGTACTTC
d_gene: NA
abundance: NA
j_gene: TRBJ2-5
v_gene: TRBV27

CDR3aa: CASSPQDSGTEAFF
CDR3nt: TGTGCCAGCAGCCCCCAAGATTCAGGAACTGAGGCTTTCTTT
d_gene: NA
abundance: few
j_gene: TRBJ1-1
v_gene: TRBV3-1

CDR3aa: CASSDGITDTQYF
CDR3nt: TGTGCCAGCAGTGATGGGATCACAGATACGCAGTATTTT
d_gene: NA
abundance: few
j_gene: TRBJ2-3
v_gene: TRBV25-1

CDR3aa: CASSVPDKGNTIYF
CDR3nt: TGTGCCAGCTCGGTCCCAGATAAAGGAAACACCATATATTTT
d_gene: NA
abundance: NA
j_gene: TRBJ1-3
v_gene: TRBV25-1

CDR3aa: CASSGSGRSTDTQYF
CDR3nt: TGTGCCAGCAGTGGTAGCGGGAGGAGCACAGATACGCAGTATTTT
d_gene: TRBD2
abundance: few
j_gene: TRBJ2-3
v_gene: TRBV2

CDR3aa: CSVLGADKHTEAFF
CDR3nt: TGCAGCGTTCTGGGGGCGGACAAACACACTGAAGCTTTCTTT
d_gene: NA
abundance: few
j_gene: TRBJ1-1
v_gene: TRBV29-1

CDR3aa: CATTLTGQGISNEKLFF
CDR3nt: TGTGCCACCACCTTAACGGGACAGGGAATTTCGAATGAAAAACTGTTTTTT
d_gene: TRBD1
abundance: NA
j_gene: TRBJ1-4
v_gene: TRBV28

CDR3aa: CASSLADRGAPYNEQFF
CDR3nt: TGTGCCAGCAGTTTAGCGGACCGAGGGGCGCCCTACAATGAGCAGTTCTTC
d_gene: NA
abundance: few
j_gene: TRBJ2-1
v_gene: TRBV12-3/TRBV12-4

CDR3aa: CASSTRGGTGELFF
CDR3nt: TGTGCCAGCAGCACACGAGGGGGGACCGGGGAGCTGTTTTTT
d_gene: NA
abundance: NA
j_gene: TRBJ2-2
v_gene: TRBV9

CDR3aa: CATLAGGTDTQYF
CDR3nt: TGTGCCACGTTAGCGGGAGGCACAGATACGCAGTATTTT
d_gene: TRBD2
abundance: few
j_gene: TRBJ2-3
v_gene: TRBV10-3

CDR3aa: CASSLTRMIPTDTQYF
CDR3nt: TGTGCCAGCAGCCTAACCCGGATGATCCCCACAGATACGCAGTATTTT
d_gene: NA
abundance: once
j_gene: TRBJ2-3
v_gene: TRBV7-3

CDR3aa: CASRTGRESTEAFF
CDR3nt: TGTGCCAGCAGGACAGGGAGGGAAAGCACTGAAGCTTTCTTT
d_gene: TRBD1
abundance: few
j_gene: TRBJ1-1
v_gene: TRBV12-3/TRBV12-4

CDR3aa: CATSPRLGETQYF
CDR3nt: TGTGCCACTTCACCCAGGCTTGGGGAGACCCAGTACTTC
d_gene: NA
abundance: few
j_gene: TRBJ2-5
v_gene: TRBV28

CDR3aa: CASSLIERGYTF
CDR3nt: TGTGCCAGCAGCTTAATTGAACGTGGCTACACCTTC
d_gene: NA
abundance: NA
j_gene: TRBJ1-2
v_gene: TRBV7-9

CDR3aa: CASSHRTEEQYF
CDR3nt: TGTGCCAGCAGTCACAGGACAGAAGAGCAGTATTTT
d_gene: NA
abundance: NA
j_gene: TRBJ2-3
v_gene: TRBV6-5

CDR3aa: CASSDRGSRYEQYF
CDR3nt: TGTGCCAGCAGTGACCGGGGGTCCCGATACGAGCAGTACTTC
d_gene: NA
abundance: NA
j_gene: TRBJ2-7
v_gene: TRBV6-5

CDR3aa: CASSLEGAETQYF
CDR3nt: TGTGCCAGCAGTTTGGAGGGGGCGGAGACCCAGTACTTC
d_gene: NA
abundance: many
j_gene: TRBJ2-5
v_gene: TRBV12-3/TRBV12-4

CDR3aa: CASSLVPAGETQYF
CDR3nt: TGCGCCAGCAGTTTGGTTCCAGCGGGAGAGACCCAGTACTTC
d_gene: NA
abundance: NA
j_gene: TRBJ2-5
v_gene: TRBV5-1

CDR3aa: CASSLGRSRGSGNTIYF
CDR3nt: TGTGCCAGCAGCTTAGGCCGTTCTCGGGGCTCTGGAAACACCATATATTTT
d_gene: NA
abundance: few
j_gene: TRBJ1-3
v_gene: TRBV7-2

CDR3aa: CASSTVRGTSYNEQFF
CDR3nt: TGTGCCAGCAGCACCGTAAGGGGTACCTCCTACAATGAGCAGTTCTTC
d_gene: NA
abundance: NA
j_gene: TRBJ2-1
v_gene: TRBV7-9

CDR3aa: CSVSRTATETYEQYF
CDR3nt: TGCAGCGTCTCCCGGACAGCCACGGAAACCTACGAGCAGTACTTC
d_gene: NA
abundance: few
j_gene: TRBJ2-7
v_gene: TRBV29-1

CDR3aa: CASSPLRGPGNTIYF
CDR3nt: TGCGCCAGCAGCCCCCTCAGGGGGCCTGGAAACACCATATATTTT
d_gene: TRBD1
abundance: few
j_gene: TRBJ1-3
v_gene: TRBV4-3

CDR3aa: CASSQGTSLHSGYTF
CDR3nt: TGCGCCAGCAGCCAAGGGACCTCCCTTCACAGTGGCTACACCTTC
d_gene: NA
abundance: few
j_gene: TRBJ1-2
v_gene: TRBV4-3